This T cell receptor (beta chain) came from a study of cytomegalovirus exposure and HLA in healthy donors. Study background: The approximately 120 validation repertoires and the approximately 640 first-cohort repertoires shared a platform, a later analysis reported.

V lost 2 bases and J lost 7, with 11 bases in between. CDR3 length: 13 residues. Germline assignment: CDR1 GTSNPN and CDR2 SVGIG (reference sequence). Separation from the roughly 600-subject first cohort characterized the roughly 120-subject validation cohort, to which the donors belonged. Study-level findings and limits: Subsequent analysis showed first-cohort TCR clusters tending to co-occur in some 110 validation repertoires. Altogether, 170 or so TCR beta chains were recorded as cytomegalovirus-associated.

Generated by immunoSEQ multiplex PCR, the TCRdb table keeps only in-frame clones and is missing some. The data contain 100,000 to 150,000 clones, 85% to 90% of them singletons. Concerning this clone itself: Antigen unknown.

The source material was PBMCs. This sequence originates from a woman younger than 35 in good health and CMV-seronegative. The chain joins TRBV30 to TRBJ1-4; possibly TRBD1 for D (5 bases). The CDR3 bases are TGTGCCTGGAGTAGGGGTGTGGCTGAAAAACTGTTTTTT. It translates to CAWSRGVAEKLFF.